The rows below give T cell receptor beta chains drawn from one sample of a study of blood T cell repertoires in COVID-19. Clones were sequenced by immunoSEQ multiplex PCR, and TCRdb holds only the in-frame ones, with some missing. The sample includes hundreds of thousands of clones, 70% to 90% of them seen just once. The sequencing sample was made of peripheral blood. These receptors were taken from a woman in her twenties or thirties with active or convalescent COVID-19. Each CDR3 is given with its conserved first and last residue. A D gene is named only where the DNA matches it firmly. For some rows the clone size is stated as once, few or many, or as a class when expanded; others skip it.

TRBV4-1	16	TRBJ2-5	-	-	CASSQDDRGGSETQYF	TGCGCCAGCAGCCAAGATGACAGGGGAGGGTCTGAGACCCAGTACTTC
TRBV18	12	TRBJ2-7	-	-	CASSPQAHEQYF	TGTGCCAGCTCACCACAAGCCCACGAGCAGTACTTC
TRBV9	14	TRBJ1-6	-	-	CASSAGQNNSPLHF	TGTGCCAGCAGCGCCGGACAGAATAATTCACCCCTCCACTTT
TRBV29-1	13	TRBJ2-7	TRBD2	-	CSVVQRGTYEQYF	TGCAGCGTTGTACAGCGGGGAACCTACGAGCAGTACTTC
TRBV11-1	15	TRBJ1-1	-	-	CASSLARDKNTEAFF	TGTGCCAGCAGCTTGGCCCGGGACAAGAACACTGAAGCTTTCTTT
TRBV18	15	TRBJ1-2	TRBD1	-	CASSPLGQASYGYTF	TGTGCCAGCTCACCCCTTGGACAGGCCAGTTATGGCTACACCTTC
TRBV20-1	11	TRBJ2-1	-	-	CSARDGRGQFF	TGCAGTGCTAGAGATGGCAGGGGACAGTTCTTC
TRBV19	14	TRBJ1-5	TRBD1	-	CASSDTGGGEPQHF	TGTGCCAGTAGTGATACAGGGGGCGGTGAGCCCCAGCATTTT
TRBV11-3	15	TRBJ1-1	-	-	CASSLGRGMNTEAFF	TGTGCCAGCAGCTTAGGGCGCGGCATGAACACTGAAGCTTTCTTT
TRBV7-8	16	TRBJ1-2	-	-	CASSFVDSPQTYGYTF	TGTGCCAGCAGCTTTGTAGACAGCCCCCAGACCTATGGCTACACCTTC
TRBV10-3	15	TRBJ1-5	-	-	CASSTGREGNQPQHF	TGTGCCTCATCTACCGGCAGGGAAGGCAATCAGCCCCAGCATTTT
TRBV9	17	TRBJ1-2	-	-	CASSVAESLTGNYGYTF	TGTGCCAGCAGCGTAGCCGAGAGTCTGACTGGAAACTATGGCTACACCTTC
TRBV11-2	12	TRBJ1-1	-	-	CASHRLNTEAFF	TGTGCCAGCCACAGATTGAACACTGAAGCTTTCTTT
TRBV6-6	18	TRBJ1-1	TRBD1	-	CASSYIAPGTGVDTEAFF	TGTGCCAGCAGCTACATTGCCCCCGGGACAGGGGTGGACACTGAAGCTTTCTTT
TRBV5-4	15	TRBJ2-3	TRBD2	-	CASSSSGGTTDTQYF	TGTGCCAGCAGTTCTAGCGGGGGGACGACAGATACGCAGTATTTT
TRBV2	14	TRBJ1-5	-	-	CASSGDTSNQPQHF	TGTGCCAGCAGTGGGGACACCAGCAATCAGCCCCAGCATTTT
TRBV10-1	16	TRBJ1-3	TRBD1	once	CASSRDRGHFGNTIYF	TGCGCCAGCAGCCGGGACAGGGGTCACTTTGGAAACACCATATATTTT
TRBV4-1	15	TRBJ1-2	TRBD1	-	CASSLAGGTNYGYTF	TGCGCCAGCAGCCTTGCAGGGGGAACTAACTATGGCTACACCTTC
TRBV18	14	TRBJ1-3	-	once	CASSLQGIGNTIYF	TGTGCCAGCTCACTGCAGGGGATCGGAAACACCATATATTTT
TRBV3-1/TRBV3-2	18	TRBJ2-3	TRBD2	-	CASSQEPLTSGRTDTQYF	TGTGCCAGCAGCCAAGAGCCCCTGACTAGCGGGAGAACAGATACGCAGTATTTT
TRBV6-5	13	TRBJ2-2	-	-	CASTGMNTGELFF	TGTGCCAGTACAGGGATGAACACCGGGGAGCTGTTTTTT
TRBV29-1	13	TRBJ2-7	TRBD1	-	CSVEGQNSYEQYF	TGCAGCGTTGAGGGACAGAATTCCTACGAGCAGTACTTC
TRBV9	14	TRBJ1-3	-	-	CASSKDSSGNTIYF	TGTGCCAGCAGCAAGGACAGCTCTGGAAACACCATATATTTT
TRBV5-4	13	TRBJ2-7	-	once	CASRRDFTYEQYF	TGTGCCAGCAGGCGGGACTTTACCTACGAGCAGTACTTC
TRBV6-1	16	TRBJ1-4	-	-	CASSESVSGFSEKLFF	TGTGCCAGCAGTGAATCCGTGTCGGGTTTCTCTGAAAAACTGTTTTTT
TRBV10-3	15	TRBJ2-5	TRBD2	-	CAISGTSGDQETQYF	TGTGCCATCTCTGGGACTAGCGGAGACCAAGAGACCCAGTACTTC
TRBV18	14	TRBJ1-4	TRBD1	-	CASSPNRGEEKLFF	TGTGCCAGCTCACCAAACAGGGGCGAAGAAAAACTGTTTTTT
TRBV5-1	15	TRBJ2-7	TRBD2	-	CASSLAGTRPYEQYF	TGCGCCAGCAGCTTGGCCGGGACTAGACCCTACGAGCAGTACTTC
TRBV5-6	14	TRBJ1-2	TRBD1	-	CVSSKTTGDYGYTF	TGTGTCAGCAGCAAAACGACAGGGGACTATGGCTACACCTTC
TRBV2	18	TRBJ1-6	TRBD1	-	CASSDPRQGESYNSPLHF	TGTGCCAGCAGTGATCCGCGGCAGGGGGAATCCTATAATTCACCCCTCCACTTT